This T cell receptor (beta chain) was obtained from a study of T cell repertoires in ileal Crohn's disease (dated by TCRdb to the late 2010s). As for the study more broadly: At the time of surgery, roughly 35% of patients were active smokers, and the median duration of disease was approximately 8 years. Every patient underwent surgery because of a complication, which was stricturing disease in around 61% and penetrating disease in roughly 39%. A Rutgeerts score above i0 was used to define endoscopic postoperative recurrence. The study sequenced 150 to 200 mucosal samples from some 62 patients, taken at several locations on the surgical specimen and at postoperative endoscopy. Running in parallel with the study was a multicentre cohort set up to find predictors of early endoscopic recurrence following ileocolonic resection. The TCR repertoire was analysed in around 50 patients with Crohn's disease drawn from a prospective multicentre cohort. Roughly half of the patients were given postoperative therapy, with fewer than 12 receiving thiopurines and 18 receiving anti-TNF agents. On the study overall, not on this receptor specifically: A significantly higher proportion of clonal expansions was observed in active smokers at surgery than in non-smokers (approximately 26% vs 17%, p=0.02). Mucosal CD4 and CD8 T cells were sorted and sequenced only in a subgroup of patients, the size of which was not stated. Higher high-frequency clone percentages at surgery were associated with endoscopic recurrence; all patients with clonality above 26.8% (18/57) had recurrence. Sorted CD8 T cells carried more high-frequency clones than CD4 T cells, suggesting mucosal expansions were mainly CD8.

For commercial TCRB immunosequencing, about 500 nanograms of biopsy DNA were submitted for each sample. Adaptive Biotechnology amplified CDR3 regions from genomic DNA with a two-step multiplex PCR that controlled for amplification bias. Primers for every V and J gene segment were used in the first PCR, and barcodes and Illumina adapters were added in the second PCR. An Illumina instrument was used to sequence the CDR3 libraries. On the authors' methods: Analysis combined the vendor-provided pipelines with custom analysis of raw data in R/Bioconductor under R version 3.3.0. Clonality, which ranges from 0 to 1, was calculated as the inverse of the normalised Shannon entropy across all productive clones. The repertoire share taken up by the top 100 clones defined high-frequency clones, and only clones that passed a 95% confidence test were kept. Overlap between samples was measured with the Morisita-Horn index, while repertoire diversity was measured with the Simpson index. Held by TCRdb, this immuneACCESS table contains in-frame sequences only and omits some clones. Under half of the omission traces to an unresolved V gene where checked; the cause of the rest is unknown. V and J calls and clone size are given by that table; D and trimming were obtained from the DNA. The sample yields 5,000 to 7,000 clones; roughly 84% were counted once. The biggest ten clones account for 9.7% of the sample.

Measured from the cysteine to the phenylalanine, the CDR3 is 15 residues long. The sequence is cut down to CDR3 DNA, 45 bases in frame from base 1. V drops 2 bases and J drops 4 bases, leaving 14 bases in between. The germline V gene provides CDR1 MNHEY and CDR2 SVGAGI. Eligible patients were adults with ileal or ileocolonic Crohn's disease who had an indication for ileocolonic resection. Whole ileal mucosal biopsies were stored frozen at -80°C before DNA extraction. Genomic DNA was isolated from frozen whole biopsies using a TRizol-based method, and the DNA was quantified with a NanoDrop 2000 spectrophotometer. With respect to this clone: Which antigen it targets is not known. Base qualities were left out, and no much larger clone turns up one base away.

The clonotype was recovered from an adult with Crohn's disease. Sequencing input: ileal tissue. The rearrangement combines TRBV6-5 with TRBJ1-2; perhaps TRBD1 is the D gene, with 5 bases matching. The CDR3 sequence is CASSYAKQGVYGYTF. In nucleotide form, the sequence is TGTGCCAGCAGTTACGCTAAGCAGGGCGTCTATGGCTACACCTTC.